The subject of this entry is one T cell receptor (beta chain). Libraries were prepared by immunoSEQ multiplex PCR; TCRdb keeps only in-frame clonotypes and omits some of them. In the table there are 45,000 or so clones, roughly 80% of which are singletons. This record belongs to a study of blood T cell repertoires in COVID-19. Source material: peripheral blood. The TCR was taken from a man between 65 and 85 years old with acute or convalescent COVID-19.

CDR3 nucleotide sequence: TGTGCCAGCAGTCCGGGACAGAACAAAGTTTGGCTAGGCTACACCTTC. Amino acids: CASSPGQNKVWLGYTF. The chain combines TRBV27 with TRBJ1-2; 7 bases line up with TRBD1. This CDR3 region has 16 residues. V lost 5 bases, J lost 8 bases, and 17 bases stayed unmatched. The germline CDR1 and CDR2 sequences are MNHEY and SMNVEV (reference sequence).